The 8 T cell receptor beta chains in this list originate from one sample, sequenced in a study of blood T cell repertoires in COVID-19. Sequenced by immunoSEQ multiplex PCR; TCRdb stores in-frame clones only, minus some. The data hold some 100,000 clones, with roughly 92% observed a single time. Material for sequencing was peripheral blood. These TCRs come from a man aged 55 to 70 with acute or convalescent COVID-19.

The rearrangement joins TRBV7-9 to TRBJ1-1; 11 bases map to TRBD1. The CDR3 is 14 residues long. Trimming cost V 6 bases and J 5 bases; bases outside gene matches: 5. Germline values: CDR1 SEHNR, CDR2 FQNEAQ (reference sequence). The CDR3 DNA follows: TGTGCCAGCAGACAGGGACAGGGGGGTACTGAAGCTTTCTTT. As protein: CASRQGQGGTEAFF.

The V call is TRBV27, the J call TRBJ2-3, with TRBD1 identical over 9 bases. Germline lookup yields CDR1 MNHEY and CDR2 SMNVEV (reference sequence). V trimming: 5 bases; J trimming: 7 bases; junction bases outside the gene matches: 10. This CDR3 comprises 15 residues. In nucleotides, the CDR3 is TGTGCCAGCAGTCGCGGGGGACAGGGCGCTTATACGCAGTATTTT. Translated: CASSRGGQGAYTQYF.

V usage is TRBV4-1 and J usage is TRBJ2-3, with 14 bases lining up with TRBD2. The germline gives CDR1 MGHRA, CDR2 YSYEKL. After removal of 0 bases from V and 1 base from J, the junction contained 6 bases not matched to a gene. This CDR3 contains 19 residues. CDR3 protein: CASSQERLAGGPGTDTQYF. As DNA, the CDR3 is TGCGCCAGCAGCCAAGAAAGACTAGCGGGAGGGCCAGGCACAGATACGCAGTATTTT.

The genes are TRBV6-5 and TRBJ1-1; weak D call: TRBD1 (5 bases). The ends were cut back, 3 bases at V and 7 bases at J, with 12 bases in the middle. Germline assignment: CDR1 MNHEY and CDR2 SVGAGI. CDR3 length: 13 amino acids. In nucleotides, the CDR3 is TGTGCCAGCAGTTATTATGGTGACAGTGAAGCTTTCTTT. It is translated as CASSYYGDSEAFF.

The J gene is TRBJ2-7, the V gene TRBV5-1; 16 nucleotides align to TRBD2. CDR1 and CDR2 from the germline V gene are SGHRS and YFSETQ. The V gene end was trimmed by 8 bases and the J gene end by 5 bases; junction bases not matched to a gene: 10. The CDR3 covers 16 residues. The CDR3 sequence: CASLPGLAGGFDEQYF. The CDR3 DNA reads as TGCGCCAGTTTACCGGGACTAGCGGGAGGGTTCGACGAGCAGTACTTC.

The rearrangement joins TRBV7-6 to TRBJ1-5, with 7 bases matching TRBD1. V lost 1 base to trimming and J lost 0 bases; unmatched junction nucleotides: 0. This CDR3 is built from 15 residues. Looked up from germline, CDR1 is SGHVS and CDR2 is FNYEAQ. The CDR3 coding sequence is TGTGCCAGCAGCTTAGACAGGGGTAGCAATCAGCCCCAGCATTTT. Its protein is CASSLDRGSNQPQHF.

The genes are TRBV5-1 and TRBJ1-3; D is undetermined. The CDR3 contains 18 residues. V was shortened by 0 bases and J by 0 bases, with 16 bases between the two germline ends. Germline V gene sequence: CDR1 SGHRS, CDR2 YFSETQ. The CDR3 here is CASSLVTDRYDSGNTIYF. The DNA for the CDR3 is TGCGCCAGCAGCTTGGTAACAGACCGCTACGACTCTGGAAACACCATATATTTT.

The chain employs TRBV12-2 and TRBJ1-5; the D segment call TRBD1 is taken from the table without a DNA check. TRBV12-2 is annotated as a pseudogene. This CDR3 region has 16 residues. The DNA for the CDR3 is TGTGCAAGTCGCTCCCCAGACAGGGTTGACAATCAGCCCCAGCATTTT. It specifies CASRSPDRVDNQPQHF.